Presented here are 24 T cell receptor beta chains from one specimen sequenced in a study of blood T cell repertoires in COVID-19. Produced via immunoSEQ multiplex PCR; TCRdb's table is partial and in-frame only. The repertoire holds almost 45,000 clones, with roughly 74% as singletons. Sequencing was carried out using peripheral blood. These receptor sequences come from a man aged 80 or over with acute or convalescent COVID-19.

The rearrangement uses TRBV11-2 and TRBJ2-7; 8 positions match TRBD2. Germline values: CDR1 SGHAT, CDR2 FQNNGV. Trimming at V came to 5 bases and at J to 2 bases, leaving 8 bases not matched to a gene. The CDR3 covers 15 residues. CDR3 bases: TGTGCCAGCAGCCTTAGCGGGATCCCAACCTACGAGCAGTACTTC. It yields the protein CASSLSGIPTYEQYF.

This chain joins TRBV28 and TRBJ1-5; D is unresolved. The CDR3 spans 14 residues. CDR1 is MDHEN and CDR2 is SYDVKM in the germline V gene. The V end was cut by 6 bases, the J end by 4 bases, with 13 bases between. The CDR3 region has the DNA TGTGCCAGCAGCTACGCACGTAGAAATCAGCCCCAGCATTTT. It is translated as CASSYARRNQPQHF. The variable domain in full, with the rest retrieved from reference TRBV28 and TRBJ1-5, is DVKVTQSSRYLVKRTGEKVFLECVQDMDHENMFWYRQDPGLGLRLIYFSYDVKMKEKGDIPEGYSVSREKKERFSLILESASTNQTSMYLCASSYARRNQPQHFGDGTRLSIL.

As DNA, the CDR3 is TGTGCCTGGAGTGTATTCTTACAGGGGGCCTATGGCTACACCTTC. Its protein product is CAWSVFLQGAYGYTF. The chain has TRBV30 and TRBJ1-2; 9 positions match TRBD1. V lost 0 bases to trimming and J lost 4 bases; unmatched junction nucleotides: 6. The CDR3 contains 15 residues. CDR1 is GTSNPN and CDR2 is SVGIG in the germline V gene (reference sequence).

This clone was recorded a few times. As DNA, the CDR3 is TGCAGCGCCTTTTGGGGGGGTGGGAATGAGCAGTTCTTC. Translating it yields CSAFWGGGNEQFF. The V call is TRBV29-1, the J call TRBJ2-1; 7 nucleotides align to TRBD2. Trimming at V came to 7 bases and at J to 7 bases, leaving 10 bases not matched to a gene. The CDR3 spans 13 residues. Germline loops: CDR1 SQVTM, CDR2 ANQGSEA.

This rearrangement joins TRBV15 to TRBJ1-1, with no clear D. The CDR3 is made up of 13 amino acids. Deletions cut 3 bases from V and 0 bases from J, with 5 bases between. The germline CDR1 and CDR2 sequences are LNHNV and YYDKDF (reference sequence). CDR3 in amino acids: CATSRAVNTEAFF. DNA for the CDR3: TGTGCCACCAGCAGGGCAGTGAACACTGAAGCTTTCTTT. Supplemented by reference TRBV15 and TRBJ1-1, the full variable domain reads DAMVIQNPRYQVTQFGKPVTLSCSQTLNHNVMYWYQQKSSQAPKLLFHYYDKDFNNEADTPDNFQSRRPNTSFCFLDIRSPGLGDTAMYLCATSRAVNTEAFFGQGTRLTVV.

In DNA, the CDR3 is TGTGCCAGCAGTTTTTCGGGACTAGTGAGGGATACGCAGTATTTT. Residues: CASSFSGLVRDTQYF. The chain is built from TRBV28 and TRBJ2-3; TRBD2 matches 8 bases. The CDR3 is 15 amino acids. J lost 6 bases, V lost 3 bases, and 8 bases had no gene match. The germline V gene encodes CDR1 MDHEN and CDR2 SYDVKM.

The chain combines TRBV2 with TRBJ1-5; 9 nucleotides match TRBD1. The CDR3 runs 15 residues. In germline, CDR1 is SNHLY, CDR2 FYNNEI. The V segment lost 6 bases and the J segment 5 bases; nucleotides outside the gene matches: 8. CDR3 loop: CASSSQGARDQPQHF. The DNA of the CDR3 is TGTGCCAGCAGCTCACAGGGGGCGCGGGATCAGCCCCAGCATTTT.

The chain uses TRBV3-1 (or the pseudogene TRBV3-2) and TRBJ1-6; D is unclear. The CDR3 is 14 amino acids. Germline V CDR1 and CDR2: LGHDT, YNNKEL (reference sequence). V was pared by 4 bases and J by 9 bases, with 13 bases between. The CDR3 sequence is CASSLRELSSPLHF. As DNA, the CDR3 is TGTGCCAGCAGCCTTAGGGAGTTGAGTTCACCCCTCCACTTT.

The CDR3 region is CASSLARLAGVTYEQYF. The CDR3 DNA is TGCGCCAGCAGCTTGGCCCGTCTAGCGGGAGTCACCTACGAGCAGTACTTC. The rearrangement links TRBV5-1 to TRBJ2-7; 10 bases agree with TRBD2. V shed 0 bases and J 2 bases; nucleotides not matched to a gene: 8. Germline V gives CDR1 SGHRS, CDR2 YFSETQ. The CDR3 runs to 17 residues.

The gene calls are TRBV25-1 and TRBJ1-5, with D unresolved. The germline gives CDR1 MGHDK, CDR2 SYGVNS. The CDR3 length is 13 residues. V was cut by 5 bases and J by 6 bases, with 11 bases left in between. The CDR3 sequence: CASSMSGSQPQHF. Here the CDR3 DNA reads TGTGCCAGCAGTATGTCGGGGTCTCAGCCCCAGCATTTT.

This clone was seen only once. The chain combines TRBV11-3 with TRBJ2-1; 7 bases agree with TRBD2. V was clipped by 3 bases and J by 8 bases; unmatched bases: 7. This CDR3 contains 14 residues. The germline V gene encodes CDR1 SGHNT and CDR2 YENEEA. This chain's CDR3 is CASSLGGPGDEQFF. The CDR3 DNA is TGTGCCAGCAGCTTGGGAGGGCCAGGAGATGAGCAGTTCTTC.

This chain's CDR3 is CASSLPRTGTSGEKLFF. Written as DNA, the CDR3 is TGTGCCAGCAGTTTGCCCAGGACAGGGACAAGTGGAGAAAAACTGTTTTTT. The chain joins TRBV28 to TRBJ1-4; the match to TRBD1 covers 8 bases. Germline trimming cut 3 bases from V and 8 bases from J; bases unmatched to any gene: 14. Germline-derived CDR1 and CDR2 are MDHEN and SYDVKM. The CDR3 covers 17 residues.

V usage is TRBV28 and J usage is TRBJ1-1; 8 bases map to TRBD1. The ends lost 4 bases at V and 5 bases at J; junction bases unmatched: 6. The CDR3 extends over 14 amino acids. Germline V gene lookup returns CDR1 MDHEN and CDR2 SYDVKM. CDR3 in DNA: TGTGCCAGCAGTTCCAGGGGGCGCGTGACTGAAGCTTTCTTT. Translated: CASSSRGRVTEAFF. The full variable domain, in which reference TRBV28 and TRBJ1-1 provide the parts outside the CDR3, is DVKVTQSSRYLVKRTGEKVFLECVQDMDHENMFWYRQDPGLGLRLIYFSYDVKMKEKGDIPEGYSVSREKKERFSLILESASTNQTSMYLCASSSRGRVTEAFFGQGTRLTVV.

This clone has just a few counts. The gene calls are TRBV7-6 and TRBJ2-7; the D gene is possibly TRBD2 (5 bases). Germline values: CDR1 SGHVS, CDR2 FNYEAQ. Trimming removed 5 bases from V and 3 bases from J, with 17 bases in between. The CDR3 is 15 residues long. In nucleotides, the CDR3 is TGTGCCAGCAGCCCCCGGGAAAGCGGCTACTACGAGCAGTACTTC. Translating it yields CASSPRESGYYEQYF.

The sample holds one count of this clone. J is TRBJ2-2 and V is TRBV9; D is perhaps TRBD1 (6 bases). Germline CDR1 and CDR2: SGDLS and YYNGEE. Trimming removed 2 bases from V and 4 bases from J, with 9 bases in between. The CDR3 totals 14 residues. CDR3 sequence reads: CASSVTGLTGELFF. CDR3 DNA: TGTGCCAGCAGCGTTACAGGGCTCACCGGGGAGCTGTTTTTT.

The gene calls are TRBV19 and TRBJ1-1, with D possibly matching TRBD1 (6 bases). V gave up 5 bases and J gave up 5 bases, with 15 bases separating them. The germline CDR1 and CDR2 sequences are LNHDA and SQIVND (reference sequence). The CDR3 contains 14 residues. CDR3: CASSVQGMWTEAFF. Here the CDR3 DNA reads TGTGCCAGTAGTGTACAGGGAATGTGGACTGAAGCTTTCTTT.

The genes are TRBV7-9 and TRBJ2-2; 7 nucleotides align to TRBD1. Germline V gene lookup returns CDR1 SEHNR and CDR2 FQNEAQ (reference sequence). This CDR3 has 15 residues. V shed 4 bases, J shed 6 bases, and the junction held 8 bases outside the gene matches. CDR3 loop: CASSSRSQGAGELFF. The DNA for the CDR3 is TGTGCCAGCAGCTCCAGATCTCAGGGGGCCGGGGAGCTGTTTTTT.

This clone was found once. The CDR3 loop is CASSLTGKSGNTIYF. CDR3 nucleotides: TGTGCCAGCAGCTTAACAGGGAAATCTGGAAACACCATATATTTT. V is TRBV6-6 and J is TRBJ1-3; TRBD1 might be the D (6 bases). The CDR3 length is 15 residues. V lost 6 bases and J lost 1, with 13 bases in between. Germline V lookup: CDR1 MNHNY, CDR2 SVGAGI (reference sequence).

The chain uses TRBV5-1 and TRBJ2-2; 8 nucleotides match TRBD1. Trimming at V came to 5 bases and at J to 3 bases, leaving 3 bases not matched to a gene. Germline lookup yields CDR1 SGHRS and CDR2 YFSETQ. This CDR3 has 14 residues. The CDR3 bases are TGCGCCAGCAGGGACAGGGCTGACACCGGGGAGCTGTTTTTT. Its translation is CASRDRADTGELFF.

V is TRBV19 and J is TRBJ1-2; 10 bases agree with TRBD1. Germline V gene lookup returns CDR1 LNHDA and CDR2 SQIVND (reference sequence). The CDR3 contains 16 residues. The trim removed 1 base at V and 7 bases at J, leaving 9 bases unmatched. CDR3 DNA: TGTGCCAGTAGTATAGTCGGGACAGGGGTGAATCGTGGCTACACCTTC. It is translated as CASSIVGTGVNRGYTF.

The CDR3 DNA reads as TGTGCCACCAGTGATTCGCGGGAGGGCACAGATACGCAGTATTTT. Amino acid sequence: CATSDSREGTDTQYF. This chain uses TRBV24-1 with TRBJ2-3; the match to TRBD2 covers 8 bases. CDR1 is KGHDR and CDR2 is SFDVKD in the germline V gene. This CDR3 comprises 15 residues. The trim removed 2 bases at V and 1 base at J, leaving 1 base unmatched.

The V gene is TRBV7-3, the J gene TRBJ2-3; TRBD2 matches at 9 bases. The trim removed 5 bases at V and 4 bases at J, leaving 10 bases unmatched. The CDR3 is made up of 16 amino acids. The germline V gene encodes CDR1 SGHTA and CDR2 FQGTGA. CDR3: CASSQQAGGPPDTQYF. CDR3 in DNA: TGTGCCAGCAGCCAACAGGCGGGAGGGCCCCCAGATACGCAGTATTTT.

The chain is built from TRBV4-3 and TRBJ2-7; D perhaps matches TRBD2 (5 bases). The CDR3 has 14 residues. The V gene's germline CDR1 is LGHNA and CDR2 YSLEER. V gave up 2 bases and J gave up 3 bases, with 11 bases separating them. The CDR3, as DNA: TGCGCCAGCAGCCAATGGTTACTAGGCTACGAGCAGTACTTC. Translating it yields CASSQWLLGYEQYF.

The rearrangement links TRBV6-5 to TRBJ2-2; no firm D call. Germline CDR1 reads MNHEY; CDR2 reads SVGAGI. Trimming took 2 bases from V and 4 from J, leaving 14 bases between them. The CDR3 loop spans 16 amino acids. The CDR3 region is CASSYGSVRSTGELFF. CDR3 DNA: TGTGCCAGCAGTTACGGTTCCGTGAGGAGCACCGGGGAGCTGTTTTTT.